Below, one T cell receptor beta chain is given with its context. Its antigen remains unidentified. This sample was included in a study of T-cell memory formation after mild COVID-19. The wider study: For the most part, TCR clusters were specific to one donor. Study results and caveats: A second wave expanding day 15 to 37 was CD4+-biased; contracting clones were balanced.

This CDR3 has 19 residues. J lost 4 bases, V lost 2 bases, and 14 bases had no gene match. Per the germline V gene, CDR1 is SGDLS and CDR2 is YYNGEE. Sample barcodes and UMIs were carried by the TCR alpha and TCR beta cDNA libraries that 5'RACE generated with constant-segment primers. One entry per CDR3 protein, called by TCRdb with MiXCR from the 5' RACE reads. This sample has 300,000 or so distinct CDR3 sequences, with 15% to 20% found just once. The sequence was collected from a man younger than 35 who had mild COVID-19 (a few samples of this study predate the infection). Cell type and time point are not known. J is TRBJ2-6 and V is TRBV9, with 8 positions matching TRBD2. The specimen sequenced was PBMCs or a T cell subset sorted from them (not recorded which). CDR3 amino acids: CASSVSSAGAYLGANVLTF. CDR3 bases: TGTGCCAGCAGCGTCAGTTCAGCGGGGGCCTACCTCGGGGCCAACGTCCTGACTTTC.